The following is a TCR beta chain sequence with its context. The data derive from a study of CD8 T cells in Susac syndrome. Negative isolation was used for CD8+ and CD4+ T cells and FACS enrichment for TEMRA cells. Germline V gives CDR1 MDHEN, CDR2 SYDVKM. The CDR3 loop spans 15 amino acids. The V and J ends lost 1 base and 3 bases respectively, with 12 bases between them. Roughly 0.45 to 1 ug RNA was reverse transcribed with random hexamers. TCRdb analysed the immunoSEQ multiplex PCR reads with MiXCR anew, one entry per CDR3 protein. The sample has under 200,000 distinct CDR3 sequences, around 93% seen once; the top ten hold 0.09% to 0.12%.

The sample comprised CD4+ T cells from PBMCs. This chain uses TRBV28 with TRBJ1-1; no firm D call. The sequence was collected from a human donor in good health. The CDR3, as DNA: TGTGCCAGCAGTTTATTAAACCTCGGGGACACTGAAGCTTTCTTT. It codes for CASSLLNLGDTEAFF.